This TCR beta chain derives from a study of cytotoxic CD8 clonotypes in ibrutinib-treated CLL. Regarding this clone: Its specificity is not known.

Germline V gene lookup returns CDR1 SGHRS and CDR2 YFSETQ. Trimming took off 0 bases at V and 2 bases at J, with 13 bases between the two ends. The CDR3 length is 16 residues. Notes on the study in general: T-cell clonality at baseline went above that of age-matched healthy donors and rose and fell with circulating CD8+ T-cell counts.

The intended depth for sequencing was 1 in 200,000 to 1 in 1 million T cells. Clones were sequenced by immunoSEQ multiplex PCR, and TCRdb holds only the in-frame ones, with some missing. The sample lists some 150,000 clones, approximately 80% occurring once. The V gene is TRBV5-1, the J gene TRBJ2-3; D is possibly TRBD2 (5 bases). The receptor's source is a human donor with chronic lymphocytic leukemia. Sequenced material: PBMCs, taken after 12 months of ibrutinib treatment. CDR3 DNA: TGCGCCAGCAGCTTGGATGTAGGGCGGGTCACAGATACGCAGTATTTT. Amino acids: CASSLDVGRVTDTQYF.